These 5 T cell receptor beta chains originate from one sample sequenced in a study of Ad26.COV2.S vaccination and SARS-CoV-2 variants. Measured with immunoSEQ multiplex PCR; TCRdb has only the in-frame clones, and not every one. The data hold about 480,000 clones, with about 83% observed a single time. Documented treatment: about 20 received Ad26.COV2.S at low or high dose, single or two shots; about five received placebo; per-sample allocation not given. Samples analyzed were those drawn on day 63 after the first vaccine or placebo injection. The specimen was peripheral blood, collected in a trial of Ad26.COV2.S vaccine versus placebo. These receptors were collected from a person aged 18-60 years who received the Ad26.COV2.S COVID-19 vaccine or a placebo.

The V call is TRBV4-3, the J call TRBJ2-1; D not resolved. V gave up 2 bases and J gave up 7 bases, with 15 bases separating them. Germline V gives CDR1 LGHNA, CDR2 YSLEER. The CDR3 loop spans 15 amino acids. CDR3 sequence reads: CASSQSFQEQNEQFF. CDR3 in DNA: TGCGCCAGCAGCCAATCCTTCCAGGAGCAAAATGAGCAGTTCTTC.

This chain uses TRBV12-5 with TRBJ2-2; maybe TRBD2 (5 bases). Trimming took off 1 base at V and 6 bases at J, with 6 bases between the two ends. This CDR3 is built from 13 residues. Germline V gene sequence: CDR1 LGHNT, CDR2 FRNRAP. In nucleotides, the CDR3 is TGTGCTAGTGGTTTGGACGGGGCCGGGGAGCTGTTTTTT. Translated: CASGLDGAGELFF.

The V call is TRBV4-3, the J call TRBJ1-6; no reliable D call. The CDR3 spans 15 residues. CDR1 and CDR2 (germline): LGHNA, YSLEER. V was pared by 0 bases and J by 8 bases, with 11 bases between. The CDR3 sequence is CASSQDGVMDSPLHF. CDR3 DNA: TGCGCCAGCAGCCAAGATGGGGTGATGGATTCACCCCTCCACTTT.

J is TRBJ2-1 and V is TRBV30, with 11 bases matching TRBD2. The CDR3 is 14 residues long. J gave up 10 bases and V 2 bases, and 7 bases lay outside the gene matches. The germline gives CDR1 GTSNPN, CDR2 SVGIG (reference sequence). The CDR3 region has the DNA TGTGCCTGGAGTCCGGGACTAGCGGTTCAAGAGCAGTTCTTC. Translated: CAWSPGLAVQEQFF.

Only one count was recorded for this clone. The chain carries TRBV3-1 (or the pseudogene TRBV3-2) and TRBJ1-2, with D possibly being TRBD1 (5 bases). CDR3 size: 15 residues. The germline V gene has CDR1 LGHDT and CDR2 YNNKEL (reference sequence). Trimming pared 4 bases from V and 3 bases from J, leaving 15 bases between. As DNA, the CDR3 is TGTGCCAGCAGCCCCACCAGGGTTACTCACTATGGCTACACCTTC. It translates to CASSPTRVTHYGYTF.